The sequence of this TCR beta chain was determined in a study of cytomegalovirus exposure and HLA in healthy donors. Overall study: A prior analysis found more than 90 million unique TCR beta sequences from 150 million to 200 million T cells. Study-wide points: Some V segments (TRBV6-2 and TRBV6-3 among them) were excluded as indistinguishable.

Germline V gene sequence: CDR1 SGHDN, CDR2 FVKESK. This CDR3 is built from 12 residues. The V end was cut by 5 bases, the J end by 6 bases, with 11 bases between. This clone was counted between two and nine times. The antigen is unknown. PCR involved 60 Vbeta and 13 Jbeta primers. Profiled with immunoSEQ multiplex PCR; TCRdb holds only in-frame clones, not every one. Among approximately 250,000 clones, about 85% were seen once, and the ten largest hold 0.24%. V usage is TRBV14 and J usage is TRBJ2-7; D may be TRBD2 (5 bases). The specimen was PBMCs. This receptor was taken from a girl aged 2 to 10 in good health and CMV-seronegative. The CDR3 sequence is CASSKGGSEQYF. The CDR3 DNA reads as TGTGCCAGCAGCAAGGGCGGGTCCGAGCAGTACTTC. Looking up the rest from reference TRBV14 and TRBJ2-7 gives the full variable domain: EAGVTQFPSHSVIEKGQTVTLRCDPISGHDNLYWYRRVMGKEIKFLLHFVKESKQDESGMPNNRFLAERTGGTYSTLKVQPAELEDSGVYFCASSKGGSEQYFGPGTRLTVT.